One sample yielded the 30 T cell receptor beta chains listed below, sequenced in a study of monozygotic twins with inflammatory bowel disease. TCRdb reanalyzed the 5' RACE reads and collapses them to one entry per CDR3 protein, without DNA. The table lists more than 350,000 distinct CDR3 sequences. Sequenced material: blood. These TCRs come from a human donor with ulcerative colitis or Crohn's disease, or a healthy co-twin of an affected twin (not recorded which).

The genes are TRBV7-3 and TRBJ2-5. CDR3 length: 13 residues. Germline CDR1 and CDR2: SGHTA and FQGTGA. This CDR3 reads CASSSGYQETQYF.

The V gene is TRBV11-3, the J gene TRBJ2-3; the D gene TCRdb calls, TRBD2, cannot be checked with no DNA. The length of the CDR3 is 14 residues. CDR1 and CDR2 (germline): SGHNT, YENEEA. The CDR3 protein is CASSVRDSSDTQYF.

The chain carries TRBV29-1 and TRBJ2-1. Germline values: CDR1 SQVTM, CDR2 ANQGSEA. The CDR3 is 16 amino acids. CDR3 amino acids: CSVEWMVTRSYNEQFF.

CDR3 region: CASSYGTVYSPLHF. The chain carries TRBV6-5 and TRBJ1-6; no DNA is available, so the TRBD1 call from TCRdb remains unchecked. Germline assignment: CDR1 MNHEY and CDR2 SVGAGI. CDR3 length: 14 amino acids.

CDR3: CASSRDGQNQPQHF. The J gene is TRBJ1-5, the V gene TRBV12-3 or TRBV12-4. The CDR3 sequence is 14 residues long.

The J gene is TRBJ2-7, the V gene TRBV5-1; TCRdb's assignment of TRBD1 cannot be checked, as there is no DNA. The CDR3 covers 16 residues. Germline CDR1 reads SGHRS; CDR2 reads YFSETQ. CDR3 residues: CASSFGYRGADYEQYF. Variable domain in full (rest from reference TRBV5-1 and TRBJ2-7): KAGVTQTPRYLIKTRGQQVTLSCSPISGHRSVSWYQQTPGQGLQFLFEYFSETQRNKGNFPGRFSGRQFSNSRSEMNVSTLELGDSALYLCASSFGYRGADYEQYFGPGTRLTVT.

This chain joins TRBV5-1 and TRBJ1-1. In germline, CDR1 is SGHRS, CDR2 YFSETQ. This CDR3 contains 17 residues. This chain's CDR3 is CASSLEWGLMDNTEAFF.

The chain couples TRBV7-8 to TRBJ2-1; TCRdb calls TRBD1, which cannot be checked without DNA. Per germline, CDR1 SGHVS and CDR2 FQNEAQ. CDR3 length: 18 amino acids. The CDR3 reads CASSPTVGGPGGVNEQFF.

The chain has TRBV12-3 or TRBV12-4 and TRBJ2-7. The CDR3 runs to 13 residues. The CDR3 loop reads CASSLRGIDEQYF.

The CDR3: CASSWRLAGGVKDTQYF. V usage is TRBV6-5 and J usage is TRBJ2-3; absent DNA, TCRdb's TRBD2 call cannot be checked. This CDR3 is 17 amino acids long. Germline V gene sequence: CDR1 MNHEY, CDR2 SVGAGI.

V is TRBV2 and J is TRBJ2-3; TCRdb gives TRBD1 as the D gene, but with no DNA this cannot be confirmed. Germline V gene data show CDR1 as SNHLY and CDR2 as FYNNEI. This CDR3 region has 15 residues. This CDR3 is CASSKDRDRTDTQYF.

The chain has TRBV5-1 and TRBJ2-3. The CDR3 consists of 12 residues. CDR1 is SGHRS, CDR2 YFSETQ, per germline. The CDR3 is CASSLEANTQYF.

The chain is built from TRBV28 and TRBJ2-2; TCRdb names TRBD1, which stays unverified in the absence of DNA. CDR1 MDHEN and CDR2 SYDVKM come from the germline V gene. The length of the CDR3 is 15 residues. The CDR3 loop reads CAISRGRLVTGELFF.

The V and J genes are TRBV4-3 and TRBJ2-5; the D call from TCRdb, TRBD1, cannot be confirmed without DNA. Germline-derived CDR1 and CDR2 are LGHNA and YSLEER. The CDR3 loop spans 13 amino acids. CDR3 amino acids: CASSQERGETQYF.

The chain links TRBV7-9 to TRBJ1-1. The germline V gene encodes CDR1 SEHNR and CDR2 FQNEAQ (reference sequence). This CDR3 comprises 14 residues. The CDR3 sequence is CASSLQHLNTEAFF.

The chain recombines TRBV6-5 with TRBJ2-5; without DNA, the TCRdb call of TRBD1 cannot be checked. Germline values: CDR1 MNHEY, CDR2 SVGAGI. This CDR3 spans 16 amino acids. The chain's CDR3 is CASSYRDSPLMETQYF.

The chain is built from TRBV14 and TRBJ2-5; the D call from TCRdb, TRBD1, cannot be confirmed without DNA. The CDR3 spans 14 residues. Germline V gene lookup returns CDR1 SGHDN and CDR2 FVKESK. CDR3 protein: CASSRGLKGETQYF.

The V and J genes are TRBV6-5 and TRBJ2-2; the TRBD1 assignment by TCRdb is unverifiable without DNA. Germline V CDR1 and CDR2: MNHEY, SVGAGI. The CDR3 length is 18 residues. The CDR3 sequence is CASSGQGPIAPNTGELFF.

V gene TRBV5-1 combines with J gene TRBJ2-2; the TCRdb D gene call, TRBD1, has no DNA to confirm it. The CDR3 covers 15 residues. CDR1 and CDR2 from the germline V gene are SGHRS and YFSETQ. The CDR3 region is CASSLGGKNTGELFF.

V usage is TRBV20-1 and J usage is TRBJ2-1. Germline lookup yields CDR1 DFQATT and CDR2 SNEGSKA (reference sequence). The CDR3 sequence is 12 residues long. The CDR3 sequence is CSARDSVNEQFF.

V gene TRBV5-4 combines with J gene TRBJ1-1. The CDR3 runs to 13 residues. Germline CDR1 reads SGHNT; CDR2 reads YYREEE (reference sequence). The CDR3 sequence: CASSADQNTEAFF.

The J gene is TRBJ2-2, the V gene TRBV7-6; TCRdb calls TRBD1, which cannot be checked without DNA. Germline CDR1 is SGHVS and CDR2 is FNYEAQ. The CDR3 contains 16 residues. This chain's CDR3 is CASSLNQGFNTGELFF.

The genes are TRBV20-1 and TRBJ1-4. Looked up from germline, CDR1 is DFQATT and CDR2 is SNEGSKA (reference sequence). The CDR3 is 14 amino acids. CDR3 sequence: CSARGLEGNEKLFF.

This chain joins TRBV3-1 and TRBJ2-2; the D call from TCRdb, TRBD2, cannot be confirmed without DNA. The CDR3 is 16 residues long. Per the germline V gene, CDR1 is LGHDT and CDR2 is YNNKEL (reference sequence). CDR3 amino acids: CASSPLAGGGTGELFF.

The J gene is TRBJ2-5, the V gene TRBV7-2. Germline lookup yields CDR1 SGHTA and CDR2 FQGNSA. CDR3 length equals 16 residues. CDR3 in amino acids: CASSFREAEIQETQYF.

The V call is TRBV2, the J call TRBJ2-7. There are 13 residues in the CDR3. Germline V gene lookup returns CDR1 SNHLY and CDR2 FYNNEI. The CDR3 region is CASSEKGTYEQYF.

The CDR3 spells CASSSATETQYF. The genes are TRBV5-6 and TRBJ2-5. Germline V gene data show CDR1 as SGHDT and CDR2 as YYEEEE. This CDR3 is 12 amino acids long.

V is TRBV5-5 and J is TRBJ1-1; TCRdb outputs TRBD1, but without DNA this stays unchecked. This CDR3 spans 13 amino acids. Germline lookup yields CDR1 SGHKS and CDR2 YYEKEE (reference sequence). Here the CDR3 reads CASRQAGSTEAFF.

The CDR3 spells CASSPPGLNTEQYF. This chain uses TRBV18 with TRBJ2-7. From germline, CDR1 is KGHSH and CDR2 LQKENI. The CDR3 is made up of 14 amino acids.

V usage is TRBV20-1 and J usage is TRBJ2-3. Germline V gene data show CDR1 as DFQATT and CDR2 as SNEGSKA (reference sequence). The CDR3 length is 13 residues. The CDR3 spells CSAGLVRADTQYF.